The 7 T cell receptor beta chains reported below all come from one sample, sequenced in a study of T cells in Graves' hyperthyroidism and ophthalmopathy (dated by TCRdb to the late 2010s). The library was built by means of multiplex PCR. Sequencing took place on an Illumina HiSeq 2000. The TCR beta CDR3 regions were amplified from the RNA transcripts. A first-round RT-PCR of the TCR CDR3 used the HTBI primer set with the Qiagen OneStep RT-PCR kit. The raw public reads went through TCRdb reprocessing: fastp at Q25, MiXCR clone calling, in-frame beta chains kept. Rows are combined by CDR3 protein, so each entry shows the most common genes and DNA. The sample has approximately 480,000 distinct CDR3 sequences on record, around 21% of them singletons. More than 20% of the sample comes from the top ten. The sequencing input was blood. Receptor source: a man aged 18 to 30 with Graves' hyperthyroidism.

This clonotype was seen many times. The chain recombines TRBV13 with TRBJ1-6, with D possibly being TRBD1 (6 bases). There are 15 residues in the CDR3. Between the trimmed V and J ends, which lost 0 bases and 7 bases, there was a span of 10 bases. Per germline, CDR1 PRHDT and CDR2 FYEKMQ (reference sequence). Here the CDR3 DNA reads TGTGCCAGCAGCTTAGGGCAGGGGCGGAATTCACCCCTCCACTTT. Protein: CASSLGQGRNSPLHF.

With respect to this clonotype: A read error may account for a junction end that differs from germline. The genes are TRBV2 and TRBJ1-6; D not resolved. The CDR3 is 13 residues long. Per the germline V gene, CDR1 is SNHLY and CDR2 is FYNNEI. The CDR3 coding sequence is TGTGCCAGCAGTGGCGCCATTAAATCACCCATCCACTTT. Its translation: CASSGAIKSPIHF.

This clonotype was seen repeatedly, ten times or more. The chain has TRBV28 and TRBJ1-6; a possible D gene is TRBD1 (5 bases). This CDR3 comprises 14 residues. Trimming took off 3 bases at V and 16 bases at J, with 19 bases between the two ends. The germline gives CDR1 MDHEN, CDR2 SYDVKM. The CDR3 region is CASSFKGYQGSLHF. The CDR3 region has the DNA TGTGCCAGCAGTTTCAAAGGTTACCAGGGATCTCTCCACTTT.

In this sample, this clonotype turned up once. The chain's CDR3 is CASINPGQGPYGYTF. The DNA of the CDR3 is TGTGCCAGTATCAACCCCGGACAGGGACCCTATGGCTACACCTTC. V and J are TRBV19 and TRBJ1-2; 8 nucleotides line up with TRBD1. J lost 4 bases, V lost 7 bases, and 11 bases had no gene match. The germline gives CDR1 LNHDA, CDR2 SQIVND (reference sequence). This CDR3 region has 15 residues.

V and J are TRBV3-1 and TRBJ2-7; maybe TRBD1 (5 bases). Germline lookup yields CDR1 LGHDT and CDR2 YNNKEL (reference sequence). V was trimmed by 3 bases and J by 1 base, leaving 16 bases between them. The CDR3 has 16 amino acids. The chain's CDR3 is CASSHQGRGLSYEQYF. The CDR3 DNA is TGTGCCAGCAGCCACCAGGGCCGTGGGCTTTCCTACGAGCAGTACTTC.

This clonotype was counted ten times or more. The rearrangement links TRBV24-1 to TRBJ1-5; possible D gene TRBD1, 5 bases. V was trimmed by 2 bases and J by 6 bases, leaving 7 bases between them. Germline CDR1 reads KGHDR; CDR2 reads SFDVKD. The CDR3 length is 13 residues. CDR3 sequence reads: CATSDSGVQPQHF. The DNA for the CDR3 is TGTGCCACCAGTGATTCGGGGGTTCAGCCCCAGCATTTT.

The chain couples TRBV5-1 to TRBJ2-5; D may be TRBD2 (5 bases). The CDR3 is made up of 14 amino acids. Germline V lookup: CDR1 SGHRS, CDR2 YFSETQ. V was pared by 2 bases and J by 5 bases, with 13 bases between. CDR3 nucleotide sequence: TGCGCCAGCAGCTTCGGACTCCGGCGGGAGACCCAGTACTTC. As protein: CASSFGLRRETQYF.